Shown below are 3 T cell receptor beta chains from a single sample sequenced in a study of blood T cell repertoires in COVID-19. Profiled with immunoSEQ multiplex PCR; TCRdb holds only in-frame clones, not every one. The sample yields about 280,000 clones, more than 75% seen once. Specimen: PBMCs or T cells enriched from blood (not recorded which). These receptor sequences come from a woman aged 55 to 70 in a cohort exposed to, infected with or recovered from COVID-19 (not recorded which).

The chain uses TRBV6-2 or TRBV6-3 and TRBJ2-3; 9 positions match TRBD1. This CDR3 comprises 15 residues. Germline trimming cut 2 bases from V and 7 bases from J; bases unmatched to any gene: 7. From germline, CDR1 is MNHEY and CDR2 SVGEGT. The CDR3 here is CASSYRTGDLHTQYF. The CDR3 coding sequence is TGTGCCAGCAGTTACAGGACAGGGGATTTACATACGCAGTATTTT.

This chain uses TRBV28 with TRBJ2-1, with TRBD1 matching over 8 bases. Germline trimming cut 5 bases from V and 3 bases from J; bases unmatched to any gene: 3. Germline V gene data show CDR1 as MDHEN and CDR2 as SYDVKM. This CDR3 is 14 amino acids long. CDR3 nucleotide sequence: TGTGCCAGCAGTCCGGGACAGGTCTACAATGAGCAGTTCTTC. The encoded protein is CASSPGQVYNEQFF.

This clone appeared a single time. CDR3 in amino acids: CASSRSGSYYNEQFF. In DNA, the CDR3 is TGTGCCAGCAGCCGCAGCGGGAGTTATTACAATGAGCAGTTCTTC. The chain has TRBV14 and TRBJ2-1; 8 bases match TRBD2. The CDR3 sequence is 15 residues long. With 4 bases clipped from V and 4 bases from J, the junction kept 6 bases outside the gene matches. CDR1 is SGHDN, CDR2 FVKESK, per germline.